Described below is a single T cell receptor beta chain sequence and its context. This sample was included in a study of T cell repertoires in cytomegalovirus infection. As for the study in general: It can be stated that public TCR beta signatures indicated CMV infection as well as a matching HLA type.

The CDR3 length is 17 residues. With 0 bases removed from V and 2 bases from J, the gap between germline ends came to 13 bases. The V gene's germline CDR1 is LNHNV and CDR2 YYDKDF (reference sequence). TCRdb re-analysed the reads in MiXCR, keeping a single row per CDR3 protein. The table records almost 550,000 distinct CDR3 sequences, 15% to 20% of them present only once. The receptor comes from a human donor in good health (CMV status not recorded). Some clones in this sample may be carry-over from other donors' samples. The sequenced sample consisted of CD8+ T cells from PBMCs. J is TRBJ2-2 and V is TRBV15, with D possibly TRBD2 on 6 matching bases. For the CDR3, the DNA is TGTGCCACCAGCAGAGATTTTGGAGGGAGAAACACCGGGGAGCTGTTTTTT. It specifies CATSRDFGGRNTGELFF.